The entry that follows covers one T cell receptor (beta chain) sequence. 60 Vbeta and 13 Jbeta primers were used in PCR. Profiling relied on immunoSEQ multiplex PCR, and the TCRdb table lists in-frame clones only, not all of them. The profile shows 75,000 to 100,000 clones, approximately 73% of them singletons. This sample was taken from a study of cytomegalovirus exposure and HLA in healthy donors. As for the study in general: Within the Caucasian-associated ancestry cluster were under 85% of the 398 genotyped donors.

All donors participated as healthy donors of bone marrow. The germline CDR1 and CDR2 sequences are LGHNA and YNFKEQ. Between the trimmed V and J ends, which lost 1 base and 0 bases, there was a span of 10 bases. This CDR3 is 17 amino acids long. This sequence was found in a man aged 35 to 55 in good health and CMV-seronegative. This sequence joins TRBV4-2 and TRBJ1-6; D gene uncertain. Input material: PBMCs. The CDR3 DNA sequence: TGTGCCAGCAGCCAAGTAGCGGGGAGCTCCTATAATTCACCCCTCCACTTT. This codes for CASSQVAGSSYNSPLHF.